The 4 T cell receptor beta chains below were found in one sample sequenced in a study of CD8+CD57+ T cells in acquired aplastic anemia. TCR beta VDJ and CDR3 profiling used genomic DNA as template. In TCRdb, the reads were re-called with MiXCR into one record per CDR3 protein. The sample has tens of thousands of distinct CDR3 sequences, 75% to 85% seen once. The sequenced sample consisted of sorted CD4+, CD8+, or CD8+CD57+ T cells (not recorded which) from PBMCs. The source is a human donor in good health, serving as a control.

V gene TRBV4-2 combines with J gene TRBJ2-3; 7 bases are shared with TRBD2. Looked up from germline, CDR1 is LGHNA and CDR2 is YNFKEQ. The CDR3 totals 16 residues. The ends lost 0 bases at V and 4 bases at J; junction bases unmatched: 7. CDR3 sequence: CASSQETGGGADTQYF. The CDR3 DNA reads TGTGCCAGCAGCCAAGAAACGGGGGGTGGCGCAGATACGCAGTATTTT.

By its share, this clonotype is medium-sized (0.01 to 0.1%). The chain couples TRBV9 to TRBJ1-2, with 8 bases identical to TRBD1. This CDR3 is 14 amino acids long. Germline V lookup: CDR1 SGDLS, CDR2 YYNGEE. J lost 8 bases, V lost 0 bases, and 6 bases had no gene match. The CDR3 DNA is TGTGCCAGCAGCGTAGCGGACAGGGCGGTGGGCTACACCTTC. Translated, it gives CASSVADRAVGYTF.

This clonotype turned up a few times. This chain connects TRBV6-4 to TRBJ1-1; 9 positions agree with TRBD1. Losses at the gene ends were 4 bases for V and 4 bases for J; bases not matched to a gene: 10. Germline V lookup: CDR1 MRHNA, CDR2 SNTAGT. This CDR3 spans 16 amino acids. The CDR3: CASSGDRVGSSTEAFF. CDR3 bases: TGTGCCAGCAGTGGGGACAGGGTCGGTAGTAGCACTGAAGCTTTCTTT.

The rearrangement links TRBV2 to TRBJ2-7, with 11 bases fitting TRBD2. Germline V gives CDR1 SNHLY, CDR2 FYNNEI. The V and J ends lost 7 bases and 4 bases, in that order; junction bases with no gene match: 3. The CDR3 sequence is 13 residues long. CDR3 protein: CASMLAGGYEQYF. DNA of the CDR3: TGTGCCAGCATGCTAGCGGGAGGATACGAGCAGTACTTC.